The 20 T cell receptor beta chains reported below all come from one sample, sequenced in a study of blood T cell repertoires in COVID-19. Some clones are missing from TCRdb's copy, which holds only in-frame ones; the method was immunoSEQ multiplex PCR. Of 450,000 or so clones in the sample, 90% were seen once. The specimen sequenced was PBMCs or T cells enriched from blood (not recorded which). The receptor source for this set is a man younger than 35 who had recovered from COVID-19.

The chain links TRBV5-4 to TRBJ1-6; D unresolved. Germline V gene lookup returns CDR1 SGHNT and CDR2 YYREEE (reference sequence). This CDR3 has 16 amino acids. V was cut by 0 bases and J by 8 bases, with 15 bases left in between. The DNA for the CDR3 is TGTGCCAGCAGCTTGGAATCCGGGGATGTCTATTCACCCCTCCACTTT. It codes for CASSLESGDVYSPLHF.

The V gene is TRBV18, the J gene TRBJ1-5; D perhaps matches TRBD1 (6 bases). This CDR3 is built from 14 residues. Between the trimmed V and J ends, which lost 6 bases and 5 bases, there was a span of 14 bases. Per germline, CDR1 KGHSH and CDR2 LQKENI. The CDR3 DNA follows: TGTGCCAGCTCGCCAAGCGGGGGGCATCAGCCCCAGCATTTT. Amino acids: CASSPSGGHQPQHF.

V gene TRBV6-2 or TRBV6-3 combines with J gene TRBJ1-1, with D maybe TRBD1 (5 bases). This CDR3 has 14 amino acids. V gave up 1 base and J gave up 6 bases, with 12 bases separating them. Germline V CDR1 and CDR2: MNHEY, SVGEGT. The CDR3 DNA is TGTGCCAGCAGTTACTTAGGGGTAAGGGCTGAAGCTTTCTTT. Translating gives CASSYLGVRAEAFF.

This chain uses TRBV12-3 or TRBV12-4 with TRBJ2-7; no definite D call. The CDR3 runs to 11 residues. The germline V and J ends were trimmed by 4 bases and 5 bases, with 6 bases remaining between them. DNA of the CDR3: TGTGCCAGCAGTTCATTTCACGAGCAGTACTTC. This codes for CASSSFHEQYF.

This sequence joins TRBV12-3 or TRBV12-4 and TRBJ1-3; 7 bases are a match to TRBD1. The V and J ends lost 9 bases and 4 bases, in that order; junction bases with no gene match: 3. The CDR3 sequence is 12 residues long. CDR3 residues: CASAGGGNTIYF. The CDR3 DNA follows: TGTGCCAGTGCAGGGGGAGGAAACACCATATATTTT.

This rearrangement joins TRBV12-3 or TRBV12-4 to TRBJ1-2; TRBD1 aligns across 8 bases. This CDR3 contains 12 residues. J gave up 6 bases and V 4 bases, and 1 base lay outside the gene matches. The CDR3 loop reads CASSYRGDGYTF. The DNA of the CDR3 is TGTGCCAGCAGTTACAGGGGGGATGGCTACACCTTC.

CDR3 nucleotide sequence: TGCGCCAGCAGCTTCGGCGGGAGCAAAAATGAGCAGTTCTTC. It yields the protein CASSFGGSKNEQFF. The V and J genes are TRBV5-1 and TRBJ2-1; TRBD2 agrees at 7 bases. V trimming: 2 bases; J trimming: 7 bases; junction bases outside the gene matches: 6. This CDR3 is built from 14 residues. CDR1 and CDR2 from the germline V gene are SGHRS and YFSETQ.

This chain links TRBV27 with TRBJ1-6; D perhaps matches TRBD1 (6 bases). The CDR3 runs to 16 residues. The ends were cut back, 2 bases at V and 7 bases at J, with 15 bases in the middle. Per germline, CDR1 MNHEY and CDR2 SMNVEV (reference sequence). The CDR3 sequence: CASSLTGGQRNSPLHF. CDR3 nucleotide sequence: TGTGCCAGCAGTTTAACGGGCGGACAGAGAAATTCACCCCTCCACTTT.

This clone was seen more than once but under ten times. The chain combines TRBV5-1 with TRBJ1-3, with TRBD1 identical over 8 bases. This CDR3 has 15 amino acids. CDR1 and CDR2 (germline): SGHRS, YFSETQ. V shed 4 bases, J shed 1 base, and the junction held 4 bases outside the gene matches. The CDR3 sequence: CASSTTGVSGNTIYF. DNA for the CDR3: TGCGCCAGCAGCACGACAGGGGTTTCTGGAAACACCATATATTTT.

This chain uses TRBV3-1 (or the pseudogene TRBV3-2) with TRBJ1-1; 8 bases line up with TRBD1. The germline V gene has CDR1 LGHDT and CDR2 YNNKEL (reference sequence). The trim removed 10 bases at V and 5 bases at J, leaving 12 bases unmatched. This CDR3 has 14 amino acids. The CDR3 coding sequence is TGTGCCACTACCGGACAGGGTATATTGACTGAAGCTTTCTTT. This translates into CATTGQGILTEAFF.

The V call is TRBV12-3 or TRBV12-4, the J call TRBJ1-1; D unclear. Trimming removed 7 bases at V and 1 base at J, with 10 bases between. The CDR3 is 13 amino acids. The CDR3 reads CASTPAGNTEAFF. As DNA, the CDR3 is TGTGCCAGCACCCCTGCGGGGAACACTGAAGCTTTCTTT.

The V gene is TRBV3-1 (or the pseudogene TRBV3-2), the J gene TRBJ2-7, with D possibly matching TRBD2 (6 bases). Looked up from germline, CDR1 is LGHDT and CDR2 is YNNKEL (reference sequence). Trimming removed 2 bases at V and 3 bases at J, with 11 bases between. The CDR3 has 14 amino acids. The CDR3 sequence: CASSQPGSYYEQYF. The DNA for the CDR3 is TGTGCCAGCAGCCAACCCGGGAGCTACTACGAGCAGTACTTC.

The J gene is TRBJ1-4, the V gene TRBV19; 7 bases fit TRBD1. Per the germline V gene, CDR1 is LNHDA and CDR2 is SQIVND (reference sequence). This CDR3 contains 15 residues. V lost 8 bases to trimming and J lost 4 bases; unmatched junction nucleotides: 10. CDR3 nucleotides: TGTGCCAGTCGCGGGACAGCGTCTAATAATGAAAAACTGTTTTTT. Encoded protein: CASRGTASNNEKLFF.

The chain uses TRBV29-1 and TRBJ2-7, with TRBD1 matching 9 bases. The CDR3 totals 13 residues. The V and J ends lost 6 bases and 3 bases, in that order; junction bases with no gene match: 6. Germline assignment: CDR1 SQVTM and CDR2 ANQGSEA. CDR3 in amino acids: CSVGDRVNYEQYF. The CDR3 DNA is TGCAGCGTGGGGGACAGGGTAAACTACGAGCAGTACTTC.

Remarks on this clone: At one end, the junction sequence differs from germline, possibly due to a read error. The chain is built from TRBV6-5 and TRBJ1-1; D is ambiguous. This CDR3 has 15 amino acids. Germline CDR1 is MNHEY and CDR2 is SVGAGI. CDR3 sequence (DNA): TGTGCCAGCAGTGACTCTTGGACTGGAAACACTGAAGCTTTCTTT. The encoded protein is CASSDSWTGNTEAFF.

V and J are TRBV29-1 and TRBJ2-7; 7 bases fit TRBD2. The CDR3 consists of 16 residues. Germline assignment: CDR1 SQVTM and CDR2 ANQGSEA. V was clipped by 1 base and J by 3 bases; unmatched bases: 12. For the CDR3, the DNA is TGCAGCGTTGAAGGGACGGACCCTAGCGGAATCTACGAGCAGTACTTC. Its protein is CSVEGTDPSGIYEQYF.

This chain uses TRBV5-1 with TRBJ2-3, with a tentative D call TRBD2 (5 bases). Germline V gene lookup returns CDR1 SGHRS and CDR2 YFSETQ. Trimming removed 3 bases from V and 0 bases from J, with 5 bases in between. This CDR3 contains 13 residues. The CDR3 sequence: CASSWTSTDTQYF. In DNA, the CDR3 is TGCGCCAGCAGCTGGACTAGCACAGATACGCAGTATTTT.

The CDR3 nucleotides read TGTGCCAGCAGTGAGAACCCGGGACACAACACTGAAGCTTTCTTT. Translation: CASSENPGHNTEAFF. The chain couples TRBV6-1 to TRBJ1-1, with D possibly matching TRBD1 (6 bases). Looked up from germline, CDR1 is MNHNS and CDR2 is SASEGT. Trimming stripped 3 bases from V and 2 bases from J, with 13 bases between. CDR3 length: 15 amino acids.

This clone has a handful of counts. Within the sample, other DNA sequences also encode this same CDR3. The gene calls are TRBV9 and TRBJ1-4; D remains unclear. Trimming cost V 3 bases and J 5 bases, with 17 bases left between them. Per germline, CDR1 SGDLS and CDR2 YYNGEE. The CDR3 loop spans 16 amino acids. DNA for the CDR3: TGTGCCAGCAGCGCCGGCAGAGGTGTCGCCAATGAAAAACTGTTTTTT. Translation: CASSAGRGVANEKLFF.

This chain links TRBV28 with TRBJ1-1; D not resolved. The CDR3 is 13 residues long. The germline CDR1 and CDR2 sequences are MDHEN and SYDVKM. V dropped 7 bases and J dropped 6 bases, with 15 bases sitting between them. As DNA, the CDR3 is TGTGCCAGCAAACCCCCTAGTTTTGCTGAAGCTTTCTTT. It is translated as CASKPPSFAEAFF.